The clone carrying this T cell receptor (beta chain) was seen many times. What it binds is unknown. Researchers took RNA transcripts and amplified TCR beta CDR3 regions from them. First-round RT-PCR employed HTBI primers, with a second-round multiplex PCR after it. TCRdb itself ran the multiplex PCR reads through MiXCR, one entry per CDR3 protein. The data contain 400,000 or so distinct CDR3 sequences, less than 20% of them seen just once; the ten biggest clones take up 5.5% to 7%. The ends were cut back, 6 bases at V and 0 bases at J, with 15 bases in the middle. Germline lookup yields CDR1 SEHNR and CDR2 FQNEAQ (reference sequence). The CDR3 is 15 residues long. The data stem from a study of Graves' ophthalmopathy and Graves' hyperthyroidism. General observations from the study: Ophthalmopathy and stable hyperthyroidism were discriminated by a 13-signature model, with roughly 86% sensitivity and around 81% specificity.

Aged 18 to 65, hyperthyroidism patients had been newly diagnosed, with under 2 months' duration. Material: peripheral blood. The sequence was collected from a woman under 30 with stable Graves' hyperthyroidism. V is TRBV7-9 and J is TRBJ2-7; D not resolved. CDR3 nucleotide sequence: TGTGCCAGCAGGTCCTTGCGTGCGGCCTCCTACGAGCAGTACTTC. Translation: CASRSLRAASYEQYF.